This TCR beta chain appears in the sequencing data of a study of shared clonotypes between healthy human individuals. On ten immunoSEQ deep assay plates, unsorted PBMC DNA was sequenced. Libraries were prepared by immunoSEQ multiplex PCR; TCRdb keeps only in-frame clonotypes and omits some of them. The sample holds about 510,000 clones; about four fifths are singletons and the top ten take under 15%. Germline V CDR1 and CDR2: SGHRS, YFSETQ. This CDR3 contains 14 residues. The V end was cut by 3 bases, the J end by 1 base, with 10 bases between. The sample comprised PBMCs. V gene TRBV5-1 combines with J gene TRBJ2-5; tentatively, D is TRBD2 (5 bases). This sequence originates from a woman between 40 and 55 years old in good health. Some clones in this sample may be carry-over from other donors' samples. The CDR3, as DNA: TGCGCCAGCAGCTCTGGACTGCTCCAAGAGACCCAGTACTTC. It specifies CASSSGLLQETQYF.